Below, 32 T cell receptor beta chains from the same sample are listed, as sequenced in a study of blood T cell repertoires in COVID-19. Some clones are missing from TCRdb's copy, which holds only in-frame ones; the method was immunoSEQ multiplex PCR. The sample contains roughly 250,000 clones, under 90% of which appear only once. Sequences were obtained from PBMCs or T cells enriched from blood (not recorded which). Every receptor here comes from a woman aged 40 to 50 who had been exposed to COVID-19.

This chain uses TRBV9 with TRBJ1-2, with D maybe TRBD1 (5 bases). Germline loops: CDR1 SGDLS, CDR2 YYNGEE. V was clipped by 0 bases and J by 6 bases, with 9 bases between them. The CDR3 is 13 residues long. The CDR3 loop is CASSVEQAHGYTF. CDR3 DNA sequence: TGTGCCAGCAGCGTAGAACAGGCTCATGGCTACACCTTC.

V is TRBV4-2 and J is TRBJ1-5; maybe TRBD1 (5 bases). The CDR3 loop spans 15 amino acids. Germline CDR1 is LGHNA and CDR2 is YNFKEQ. V lost 0 bases and J lost 4, with 10 bases in between. CDR3 protein: CASSQDWQGNQPQHF. The CDR3 nucleotides read TGTGCCAGCAGCCAAGATTGGCAGGGAAATCAGCCCCAGCATTTT.

CDR3 nucleotide sequence: TGTGCCTGGTTCCGGTACGGTCTTGGCTACACCTTC. Its translation: CAWFRYGLGYTF. This rearrangement joins TRBV30 to TRBJ1-2, with no clear D. Trimming pared 5 bases from V and 7 bases from J, leaving 14 bases between. CDR3 length: 12 residues. Germline-derived CDR1 and CDR2 are GTSNPN and SVGIG (reference sequence).

This rearrangement joins TRBV19 to TRBJ1-5; perhaps TRBD1 as D (5 bases). CDR3 length equals 15 residues. Germline CDR1 and CDR2: LNHDA and SQIVND (reference sequence). V lost 6 bases to trimming and J lost 1 base, with 13 bases between them. CDR3 nucleotides: TGTGCCAGTAGGGCCGGGAGGGACAGCAATCAGCCCCAGCATTTT. This gives the protein CASRAGRDSNQPQHF.

The V gene is TRBV6-2 or TRBV6-3, the J gene TRBJ1-2; 9 nucleotides align to TRBD1. From germline, CDR1 is MNHEY and CDR2 SVGEGT. The CDR3 length is 14 residues. V lost 5 bases, J lost 4 bases, and 5 bases stayed unmatched. The CDR3, as DNA: TGTGCCAGCAGTCACCGGGACAGGGTCTATGGCTACACCTTC. Its protein is CASSHRDRVYGYTF.

The chain couples TRBV4-1 to TRBJ2-4; no reliable D call. With 2 bases removed from V and 9 bases from J, the gap between germline ends came to 17 bases. This CDR3 is built from 15 residues. Germline CDR1 is MGHRA and CDR2 is YSYEKL. CDR3 region: CASSQIANLQSIQYF. The CDR3 DNA reads as TGCGCCAGCAGCCAAATTGCGAATCTACAGAGCATTCAGTACTTC.

This clone was seen a handful of times. The genes are TRBV6-2 or TRBV6-3 and TRBJ2-7, with D possibly TRBD1 on 6 matching bases. Per the germline V gene, CDR1 is MNHEY and CDR2 is SVGEGT. Between the trimmed V and J ends, which lost 5 bases and 3 bases, there was a span of 11 bases. The CDR3 extends over 13 amino acids. The CDR3 here is CASSRQVVYEQYF. Here the CDR3 DNA reads TGTGCCAGCAGTCGACAGGTGGTCTACGAGCAGTACTTC.

The chain carries TRBV19 and TRBJ1-5; TRBD1 aligns across 9 bases. The CDR3 sequence is 13 residues long. J was trimmed by 5 bases and V by 9 bases; bases with no gene match: 5. Germline assignment: CDR1 LNHDA and CDR2 SQIVND (reference sequence). The CDR3 loop is CASLRTGDQPQHF. DNA for the CDR3: TGTGCCAGCCTCCGGACAGGGGATCAGCCCCAGCATTTT.

The chain couples TRBV4-1 to TRBJ2-5; 13 nucleotides agree with TRBD2. CDR1 is MGHRA and CDR2 is YSYEKL in the germline V gene. V lost 0 bases, J lost 4 bases, and 5 bases stayed unmatched. The CDR3 length is 17 residues. The CDR3 loop reads CASSQDPRTSGGETQYF. The CDR3 nucleotides are TGCGCCAGCAGCCAAGATCCCCGGACTAGCGGGGGAGAGACCCAGTACTTC.

The chain links TRBV7-8 to TRBJ2-5, with 7 positions matching TRBD1. Germline V gives CDR1 SGHVS, CDR2 FQNEAQ. CDR3 size: 15 residues. The V and J ends lost 1 base and 4 bases, in that order; junction bases with no gene match: 6. The CDR3 sequence: CASSLDRDRGETQYF. The CDR3 DNA reads as TGTGCCAGCAGCTTAGATCGGGACAGAGGAGAGACCCAGTACTTC.

The chain links TRBV3-1 (or the pseudogene TRBV3-2) to TRBJ1-4, with 10 bases lining up with TRBD1. V gave up 4 bases and J gave up 6 bases; unmatched junction bases: 5. Germline V gives CDR1 LGHDT, CDR2 YNNKEL (reference sequence). The CDR3 contains 15 residues. The CDR3: CASSPSGTGDEKLFF. CDR3 in DNA: TGTGCCAGCAGCCCATCCGGGACAGGGGATGAAAAACTGTTTTTT.

The V call is TRBV4-1, the J call TRBJ2-1, with 11 bases matching TRBD2. Germline trimming cut 0 bases from V and 4 bases from J; bases unmatched to any gene: 5. This CDR3 comprises 17 residues. Germline loops: CDR1 MGHRA, CDR2 YSYEKL. The CDR3 region is CASSQDGSGGAYNEQFF. In nucleotides, the CDR3 is TGCGCCAGCAGCCAAGATGGTAGCGGGGGGGCTTACAATGAGCAGTTCTTC.

V is TRBV10-3 and J is TRBJ1-1, with TRBD1 matching over 11 bases. V dropped 7 bases and J dropped 4; count of bases not matched to a gene: 11. The CDR3 sequence is 16 residues long. Germline V CDR1 and CDR2: ENHRY, SYGVKD. The CDR3 is CAIIPGQGASITEAFF. The DNA for the CDR3 is TGTGCCATCATTCCCGGACAGGGGGCGTCTATCACTGAAGCTTTCTTT.

The chain combines TRBV25-1 with TRBJ2-3, with TRBD2 matching 8 bases. The ends lost 4 bases at V and 1 base at J; junction bases unmatched: 4. Germline V gene sequence: CDR1 MGHDK, CDR2 SYGVNS. This CDR3 spans 15 amino acids. The CDR3 DNA reads as TGTGCCAGCAGTGTGGCGGGGGGCGGCACAGATACGCAGTATTTT. Protein product: CASSVAGGGTDTQYF.

The gene calls are TRBV3-1 (or the pseudogene TRBV3-2) and TRBJ1-2; TRBD1 aligns across 10 bases. The CDR3 has 16 residues. The germline gives CDR1 LGHDT, CDR2 YNNKEL (reference sequence). The ends lost 2 bases at V and 7 bases at J; junction bases unmatched: 10. CDR3 sequence (DNA): TGTGCCAGCAGCCAAACCGGGACAGGGGATAGGGGTGGCTACACCTTC. It translates to CASSQTGTGDRGGYTF.

Only one count was recorded for this clone. V gene TRBV30 combines with J gene TRBJ2-1, with 9 nucleotides matching TRBD1. Germline CDR1 reads GTSNPN; CDR2 reads SVGIG (reference sequence). The J segment lost 9 bases and the V segment lost 0 bases, leaving 6 bases of the junction unmatched. The CDR3 length is 14 residues. The CDR3, as DNA: TGTGCCTGGAGTGTAGACAGGGGGTGGTTTGAGCAGTTCTTC. This codes for CAWSVDRGWFEQFF.

The chain employs TRBV5-6 and TRBJ1-6; tentative D call: TRBD1 (5 bases). The V gene lost 1 base and the J gene lost 17 bases, with 19 bases spanning the gap. The V gene's germline CDR1 is SGHDT and CDR2 YYEEEE. CDR3 size: 14 residues. The CDR3 here is CASSLSGLISLFHF. The CDR3, as DNA: TGTGCCAGCAGCTTGTCGGGACTTATTTCATTATTCCACTTT.

The CDR3 region is CASSTGTGGKETQYF. As DNA, the CDR3 is TGCGCCAGCAGCACGGGGACAGGGGGAAAAGAGACCCAGTACTTC. The rearrangement links TRBV5-1 to TRBJ2-5; TRBD1 aligns across 11 bases. Germline CDR1 reads SGHRS; CDR2 reads YFSETQ. The V and J ends lost 4 bases and 3 bases, in that order; junction bases with no gene match: 5. The CDR3 sequence is 15 residues long.

CDR3 DNA: TGCGCCAGCTTACGGGAGGTCGAGGGTGAAGCTTTCTTT. Amino acids: CASLREVEGEAFF. J is TRBJ1-1 and V is TRBV5-1; D is unresolved. This CDR3 is built from 13 residues. The germline V gene has CDR1 SGHRS and CDR2 YFSETQ. The V gene lost 7 bases and the J gene lost 7 bases, with 17 bases spanning the gap.

The chain links TRBV6-2 or TRBV6-3 to TRBJ2-1, with TRBD2 matching over 7 bases. Germline-derived CDR1 and CDR2 are MNHEY and SVGEGT. V trimming: 4 bases; J trimming: 6 bases; junction bases outside the gene matches: 6. The CDR3 spans 14 residues. CDR3 sequence (DNA): TGTGCCAGCAGTTCCCCCCGCGGGGGCAATGAGCAGTTCTTC. Its protein product is CASSSPRGGNEQFF.

The chain recombines TRBV2 with TRBJ2-4; 15 bases line up with TRBD2. This CDR3 spans 18 amino acids. CDR1 SNHLY and CDR2 FYNNEI come from the germline V gene. After removal of 5 bases from V and 0 bases from J, the junction contained 5 bases not matched to a gene. CDR3: CASSYRTSGGVAKNIQYF. The DNA for the CDR3 is TGTGCCAGCAGTTACCGGACTAGCGGGGGGGTAGCCAAAAACATTCAGTACTTC.

Note on this clone: Distinct nucleotide sequences in the sample also encode this CDR3. The chain uses TRBV18 and TRBJ1-1, with D possibly matching TRBD1 (6 bases). Per the germline V gene, CDR1 is KGHSH and CDR2 is LQKENI. The CDR3 loop spans 13 amino acids. The V gene lost 3 bases and the J gene lost 3 bases, with 8 bases spanning the gap. CDR3 bases: TGTGCCAGCTCACCTAACAGGGACACTGAAGCTTTCTTT. Translating gives CASSPNRDTEAFF.

The rearrangement uses TRBV30 and TRBJ1-1; 8 nucleotides align to TRBD1. Per germline, CDR1 GTSNPN and CDR2 SVGIG (reference sequence). The CDR3 length is 13 residues. V shed 0 bases and J 10 bases; nucleotides not matched to a gene: 7. CDR3 loop: CAWSVRQGRGAFF. DNA of the CDR3: TGTGCCTGGAGTGTCAGACAGGGGCGGGGAGCTTTCTTT.

The chain carries TRBV28 and TRBJ2-1, with 11 bases aligning to TRBD2. Germline V gene sequence: CDR1 MDHEN, CDR2 SYDVKM. This CDR3 is built from 17 residues. V was pared by 0 bases and J by 3 bases, with 4 bases of the junction left unmatched. The CDR3, as DNA: TGTGCCAGCAGTTTATGGGGTAGCGGGGGGGGCTACAATGAGCAGTTCTTC. The encoded protein is CASSLWGSGGGYNEQFF.

This sequence joins TRBV11-2 and TRBJ2-7; a weak D match, TRBD1 (5 bases). The CDR3 totals 15 residues. V lost 1 base and J lost 0, with 10 bases in between. Germline assignment: CDR1 SGHAT and CDR2 FQNNGV. CDR3 bases: TGTGCCAGCAGCTTAGGGGCAGGGTTCTCCTACGAGCAGTACTTC. The encoded protein is CASSLGAGFSYEQYF.

The chain joins TRBV9 to TRBJ1-4; D may be TRBD1 (6 bases). The CDR3 contains 18 residues. Per the germline V gene, CDR1 is SGDLS and CDR2 is YYNGEE. V dropped 0 bases and J dropped 0 bases, with 15 bases sitting between them. CDR3 nucleotides: TGTGCCAGCAGCGTAGTTTGGGGACACTCCGCAACTAATGAAAAACTGTTTTTT. Its protein product is CASSVVWGHSATNEKLFF.

V usage is TRBV6-5 and J usage is TRBJ1-5; D is unresolved. V was cut by 6 bases and J by 2 bases, with 14 bases left in between. Germline V gene lookup returns CDR1 MNHEY and CDR2 SVGAGI. This CDR3 has 15 amino acids. Written as DNA, the CDR3 is TGTGCCAGCAGCTACAGCAAGAGTGGCAATCAGCCCCAGCATTTT. Its translation is CASSYSKSGNQPQHF.

The chain links TRBV2 to TRBJ2-3; 7 bases fit TRBD1. CDR3 size: 14 residues. The junction had 8 bases not matched to a gene; V was cut back by 9 bases and J by 2 bases. In germline, CDR1 is SNHLY, CDR2 FYNNEI. For the CDR3, the DNA is TGTGCCAGTAATCGACAGGGAACCACAGATACGCAGTATTTT. It yields the protein CASNRQGTTDTQYF.

The rearrangement uses TRBV6-2 or TRBV6-3 and TRBJ2-7, with D perhaps TRBD1 (5 bases). There are 17 residues in the CDR3. V was pared by 1 base and J by 1 base, with 17 bases between. Germline CDR1 and CDR2: MNHEY and SVGEGT. CDR3 in DNA: TGTGCCAGCAGTTACTGGACACCCTTAGCTGGGTCCTACGAGCAGTACTTC. Protein product: CASSYWTPLAGSYEQYF.

Concerning this clone: Without the conserved terminal phenylalanine or tryptophan, this CDR3 likely stems from a read error. The limits of the CDR3 on the DNA are not certain, so only TCRdb's listed CDR3 is given. This chain connects TRBV12-3 or TRBV12-4 to TRBJ1-2; the table's D call, TRBD1, was not checked against the DNA. 11 amino acids form the CDR3, both terminal residues included. CDR3 region: CASSSLGTGVL.

This clone appeared a few times. The genes are TRBV4-1 and TRBJ1-1, with a possible D match to TRBD1 (5 bases). Germline V CDR1 and CDR2: MGHRA, YSYEKL. The V gene lost 1 base and the J gene lost 3 bases, with 12 bases spanning the gap. This CDR3 is built from 15 residues. The CDR3 bases are TGCGCCAGCAGCCAAGGTGGCTGGGGGGACACTGAAGCTTTCTTT. Amino acid sequence: CASSQGGWGDTEAFF.

This chain uses TRBV27 with TRBJ2-7; 7 positions match TRBD1. Per germline, CDR1 MNHEY and CDR2 SMNVEV (reference sequence). CDR3 size: 14 residues. The J segment lost 2 bases and the V segment lost 4 bases, leaving 5 bases of the junction unmatched. The CDR3 bases are TGTGCCAGCAGTTCCTGGACAGGCCCCTACGAGCAGTACTTC. Its protein product is CASSSWTGPYEQYF.